The 9 T cell receptor beta chains listed next were all sequenced from one sample in a study of blood T cells in healthy people across ages (dated by TCRdb to about 2015). Libraries were built with 5' RACE. Sequencing took place on an Illumina HiSeq 2500. A second about 7 to 11 cycle PCR used a sample-barcoded 5' primer and a J-beta primer mix. TCRdb reprocessed the public reads (quality trimming at Q25 with fastp, clone calling with MiXCR) and kept in-frame beta chains. Every distinct CDR3 protein forms one entry, paired with its most common genes and DNA. Present in this sample are hundreds of thousands of distinct CDR3 sequences, under 30% of which were seen just once. The ten largest clonotypes hold approximately 15% of the sample. The sample comprised blood. These receptors came from an elderly woman in good health.

This clonotype was recorded at least ten times. The chain employs TRBV5-1 and TRBJ2-1; 9 bases are shared with TRBD2. This CDR3 has 15 residues. The germline V gene has CDR1 SGHRS and CDR2 YFSETQ. Losses at the gene ends were 4 bases for V and 3 bases for J; bases not matched to a gene: 5. CDR3 bases: TGCGCCAGCAGCACCGGGACTAGCAGCTACAATGAGCAGTTCTTC. Its protein is CASSTGTSSYNEQFF. Using reference TRBV5-1 and TRBJ2-1 for the parts outside the CDR3, the full variable domain is KAGVTQTPRYLIKTRGQQVTLSCSPISGHRSVSWYQQTPGQGLQFLFEYFSETQRNKGNFPGRFSGRQFSNSRSEMNVSTLELGDSALYLCASSTGTSSYNEQFFGPGTRLTVL.

The chain links TRBV7-2 to TRBJ1-1; no firm D call. Per the germline V gene, CDR1 is SGHTA and CDR2 is FQGNSA. This CDR3 region has 17 residues. V was clipped by 6 bases and J by 2 bases, with 22 bases between them. CDR3 residues: CASRGFAAPLGNTEAFF. Written as DNA, the CDR3 is TGTGCCAGCAGAGGCTTCGCGGCCCCACTAGGCAACACTGAAGCTTTCTTT.

This clonotype has at least ten counts. V usage is TRBV7-2 and J usage is TRBJ1-2, with D perhaps TRBD1 (6 bases). Deletions cut 5 bases from V and 0 bases from J, with 16 bases between. Germline-derived CDR1 and CDR2 are SGHTA and FQGNSA. CDR3 size: 16 residues. The CDR3 loop reads CASSPRWGATNYGYTF. CDR3 nucleotide sequence: TGTGCCAGCAGCCCGAGATGGGGGGCTACTAACTATGGCTACACCTTC.

In this sample, this clonotype turned up many times. This chain joins TRBV10-3 and TRBJ1-6; 8 bases line up with TRBD1. Germline V lookup: CDR1 ENHRY, CDR2 SYGVKD. J was trimmed by 7 bases and V by 5 bases; bases with no gene match: 7. The CDR3 has 15 amino acids. Here the CDR3 reads CAISQRTGSNSPLHF. In DNA form, the CDR3 reads TGTGCCATCAGTCAGAGGACAGGGAGCAATTCACCCCTCCACTTT.

The J gene is TRBJ2-5, the V gene TRBV9; 8 bases are a match to TRBD1. The end of the DNA aligns better with TRBJ2-7, so the J call may be wrong. The CDR3 has 15 residues. Germline V gene sequence: CDR1 SGDLS, CDR2 YYNGEE. The DNA for the CDR3 is TGTGCCAGCAGCGTAGAATCAGGGGGCACCTACGAGCAGTACTTC. Translating gives CASSVESGGTYEQYF.

About this clonotype: A clone one base away is much larger, so this may be a read error. The genes are TRBV27 and TRBJ2-3; 7 bases fit TRBD2. CDR1 is MNHEY and CDR2 is SMNVEV in the germline V gene (reference sequence). The CDR3 has 15 amino acids. CDR3 coding DNA: TGTGCCGGCAGTTTCCAGCGGGGTAACACAGATACGCAGTATTTT. Translation gives CAGSFQRGNTDTQYF.

This clonotype was found a few times. The J gene is TRBJ1-4, the V gene TRBV5-1; a weak D match, TRBD1 (5 bases). Trimming took off 4 bases at V and 3 bases at J, with 7 bases between the two ends. Germline CDR1 is SGHRS and CDR2 is YFSETQ. The length of the CDR3 is 13 residues. DNA of the CDR3: TGCGCCAGCAGCGAGGGACCTAATGAAAAACTGTTTTTT. Protein: CASSEGPNEKLFF.

The chain has TRBV24-1 and TRBJ2-1; D possibly corresponds to TRBD1 (5 bases). This CDR3 spans 13 amino acids. Germline V CDR1 and CDR2: KGHDR, SFDVKD. The V end lost 4 bases, the J end lost 6 bases, and 9 bases lay between the germline ends. The CDR3 nucleotides are TGTGCCACCAGTGAAATGACAGTCAATGAGCAGTTCTTC. Amino acids: CATSEMTVNEQFF.

The V and J genes are TRBV5-1 and TRBJ2-1; 8 nucleotides match TRBD2. With V trimmed by 5 bases and J by 10 bases, 14 bases remained unmatched. Per germline, CDR1 SGHRS and CDR2 YFSETQ. The CDR3 has 15 amino acids. CDR3: CASSSGPAGAGEQFF. DNA for the CDR3: TGCGCCAGCAGTTCGGGACCAGCGGGGGCAGGGGAGCAGTTCTTC.